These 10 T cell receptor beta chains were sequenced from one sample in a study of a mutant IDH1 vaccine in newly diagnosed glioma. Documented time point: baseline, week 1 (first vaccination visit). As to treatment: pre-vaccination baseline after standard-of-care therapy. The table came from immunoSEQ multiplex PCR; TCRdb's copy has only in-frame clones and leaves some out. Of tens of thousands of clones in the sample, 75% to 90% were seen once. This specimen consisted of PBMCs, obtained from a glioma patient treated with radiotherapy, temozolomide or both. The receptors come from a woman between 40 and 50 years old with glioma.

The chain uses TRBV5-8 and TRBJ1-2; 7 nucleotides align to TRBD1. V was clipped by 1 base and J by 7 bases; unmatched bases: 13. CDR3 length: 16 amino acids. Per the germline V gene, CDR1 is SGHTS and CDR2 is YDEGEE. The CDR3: CASSLKGRTGRFGYTF. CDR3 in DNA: TGTGCCAGCAGCTTGAAGGGGAGGACAGGCCGATTTGGCTACACCTTC.

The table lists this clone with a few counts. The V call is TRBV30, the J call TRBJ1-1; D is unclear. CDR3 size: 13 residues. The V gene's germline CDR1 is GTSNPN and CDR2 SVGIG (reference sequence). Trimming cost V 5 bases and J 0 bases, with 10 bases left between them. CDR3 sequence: CAWGQVLNTEAFF. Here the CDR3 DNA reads TGTGCCTGGGGTCAGGTCTTGAACACTGAAGCTTTCTTT.

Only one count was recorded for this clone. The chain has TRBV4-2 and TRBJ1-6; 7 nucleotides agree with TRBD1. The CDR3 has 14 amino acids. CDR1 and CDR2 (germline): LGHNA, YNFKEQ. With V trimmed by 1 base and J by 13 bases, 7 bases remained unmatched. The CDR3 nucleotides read TGTGCCAGCAGCCAAGGGGACAGCCAAGTCCCCCTCCACTTT. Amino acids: CASSQGDSQVPLHF.

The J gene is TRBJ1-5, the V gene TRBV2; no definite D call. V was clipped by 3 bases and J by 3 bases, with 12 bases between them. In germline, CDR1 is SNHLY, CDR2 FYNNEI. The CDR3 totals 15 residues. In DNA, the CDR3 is TGTGCCAGCAGTGATCCAGACGTAATCAATCAGCCCCAGCATTTT. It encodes CASSDPDVINQPQHF.

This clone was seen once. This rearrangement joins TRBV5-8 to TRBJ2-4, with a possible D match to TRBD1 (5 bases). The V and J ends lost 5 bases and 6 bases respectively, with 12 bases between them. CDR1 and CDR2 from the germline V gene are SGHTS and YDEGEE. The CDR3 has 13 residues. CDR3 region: CASRTDRLNIQYF. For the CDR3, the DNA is TGTGCCAGCAGAACAGACAGATTAAACATTCAGTACTTC.

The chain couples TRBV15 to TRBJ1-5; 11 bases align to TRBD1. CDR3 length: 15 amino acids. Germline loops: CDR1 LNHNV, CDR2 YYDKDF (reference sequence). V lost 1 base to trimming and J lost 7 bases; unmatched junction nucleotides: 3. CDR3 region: CATSRVDRGHQPQHF. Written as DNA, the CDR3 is TGTGCCACCAGCAGAGTGGACAGGGGGCACCAGCCCCAGCATTTT. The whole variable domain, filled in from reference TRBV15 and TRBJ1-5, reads DAMVIQNPRYQVTQFGKPVTLSCSQTLNHNVMYWYQQKSSQAPKLLFHYYDKDFNNEADTPDNFQSRRPNTSFCFLDIRSPGLGDTAMYLCATSRVDRGHQPQHFGDGTRLSIL.

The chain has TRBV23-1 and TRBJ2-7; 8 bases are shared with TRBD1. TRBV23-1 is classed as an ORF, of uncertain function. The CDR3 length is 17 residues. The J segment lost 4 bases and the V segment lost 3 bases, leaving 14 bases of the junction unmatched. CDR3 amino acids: CASSHLTTRTGWYEQYF. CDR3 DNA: TGCGCCAGCAGTCACCTAACAACAAGGACAGGGTGGTACGAGCAGTACTTC.

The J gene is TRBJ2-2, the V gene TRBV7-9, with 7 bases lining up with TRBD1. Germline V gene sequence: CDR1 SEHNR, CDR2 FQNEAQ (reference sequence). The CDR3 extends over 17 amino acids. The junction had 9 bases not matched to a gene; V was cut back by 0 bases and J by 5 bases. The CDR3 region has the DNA TGTGCCAGCAGCTTAGCGCTCGGCAGGGGGAAGACCGGGGAGCTGTTTTTT. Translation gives CASSLALGRGKTGELFF.

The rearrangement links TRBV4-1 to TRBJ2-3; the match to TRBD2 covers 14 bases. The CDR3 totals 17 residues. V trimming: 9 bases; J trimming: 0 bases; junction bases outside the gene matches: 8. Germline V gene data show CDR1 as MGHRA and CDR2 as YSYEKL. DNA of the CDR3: TGCGCCAGTAATCCGGGACTAGCGGGGGTTAGCACAGATACGCAGTATTTT. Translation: CASNPGLAGVSTDTQYF.

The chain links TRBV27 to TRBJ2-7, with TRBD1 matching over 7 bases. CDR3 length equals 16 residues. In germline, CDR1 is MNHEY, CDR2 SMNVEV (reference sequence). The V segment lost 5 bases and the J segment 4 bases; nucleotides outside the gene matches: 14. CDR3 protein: CASSPKTGPLGYEQYF. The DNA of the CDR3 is TGTGCCAGCAGTCCAAAGACAGGGCCCCTGGGGTACGAGCAGTACTTC.